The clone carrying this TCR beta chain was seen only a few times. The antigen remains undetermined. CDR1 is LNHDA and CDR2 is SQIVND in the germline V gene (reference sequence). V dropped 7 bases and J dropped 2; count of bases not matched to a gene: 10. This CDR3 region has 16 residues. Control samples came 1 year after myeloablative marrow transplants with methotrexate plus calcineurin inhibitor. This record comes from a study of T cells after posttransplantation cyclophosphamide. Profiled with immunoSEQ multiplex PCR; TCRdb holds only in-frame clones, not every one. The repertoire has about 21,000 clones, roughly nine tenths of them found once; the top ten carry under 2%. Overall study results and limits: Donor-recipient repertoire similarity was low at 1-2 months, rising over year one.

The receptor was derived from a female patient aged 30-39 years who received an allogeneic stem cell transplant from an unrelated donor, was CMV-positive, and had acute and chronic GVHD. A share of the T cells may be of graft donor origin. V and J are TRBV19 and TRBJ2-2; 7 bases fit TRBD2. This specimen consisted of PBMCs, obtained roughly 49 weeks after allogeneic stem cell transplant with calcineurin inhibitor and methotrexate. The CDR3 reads CASTAPGLRNTGELFF. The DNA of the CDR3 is TGTGCCAGTACCGCCCCGGGACTACGTAACACCGGGGAGCTGTTTTTT. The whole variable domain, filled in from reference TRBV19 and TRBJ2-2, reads DGGITQSPKYLFRKEGQNVTLSCEQNLNHDAMYWYRQDPGQGLRLIYYSQIVNDFQKGDIAEGYSVSREKKESFPLTVTSAQKNPTAFYLCASTAPGLRNTGELFFGEGSRLTVL.